The source of this T cell receptor (beta chain) is a study of OX40 agonist ivuxolimab in advanced cancers. Study details: The patients' treatment was ivuxolimab, an agonistic anti-OX40 (CD134) antibody. Aged 23 to 79 with a mean of about 63 years, they were around 83% male. Findings of the study overall: CD8+ T cells were the subset that, on average, had more expanded clones than CD4+.

Germline-derived CDR1 and CDR2 are SGHAT and FQNNGV. V lost 1 base, J lost 1 base, and 4 bases lay in between. There are 13 residues in the CDR3. This clone was recorded a few times. Its antigen is as yet unknown. TCRdb keeps only in-frame clones here, not all; method: immunoSEQ multiplex PCR. Among some 60,000 clones listed, 91% were seen once. This sequence originates from an adult with an advanced solid tumor such as melanoma, head and neck, liver or kidney cancer. The sequences come from CD4+ or CD8+ T cells sorted from blood, collected in a trial of the OX40 agonist ivuxolimab. The chain joins TRBV11-2 to TRBJ1-1, with D unresolved. The CDR3 region has the DNA TGTGCCAGCAGCTTAGCCCAGAACACTGAAGCTTTCTTT. Protein: CASSLAQNTEAFF.